This TCR beta chain derives from a study of blood T cell repertoires in COVID-19. Sequencing was performed with immunoSEQ multiplex PCR; in TCRdb, only in-frame clones are kept and a portion is missing. The sample gives about 220,000 clones, 82% of which show up once; 3.5% to 4% is in the top ten. With V trimmed by 4 bases and J by 1 base, 1 base remained unmatched. The CDR3 contains 14 residues. CDR1 and CDR2 from the germline V gene are SGHNT and YENEEA. The V call is TRBV11-3, the J call TRBJ2-3; 8 bases align to TRBD1. The sample consisted of peripheral blood. The source is a woman of 80 years or more with acute or convalescent COVID-19. In nucleotides, the CDR3 is TGTGCCAGCAGCTCGGACAGGGGCACAGATACGCAGTATTTT. It specifies CASSSDRGTDTQYF.